What follows is one T cell receptor (beta chain) and its context. These data originate in a study of shared T cell receptors in the human thymus. The method was immunoSEQ multiplex PCR; TCRdb's version includes in-frame clones alone and lacks a portion of them. In the table there are about 660,000 clones, about 89% of which are singletons. CDR3 length equals 16 residues. V was cut by 0 bases and J by 3 bases, with 14 bases left in between. Germline assignment: CDR1 LGHNA and CDR2 YNFKEQ. The data also belong to a second study, concerning human thymus T cells. Turning to that study: Immunologically healthy infants in Finland undergoing congenital heart defect surgery were the donors. Thymus pieces cut out during corrective heart surgery were the tissue that was used. An apparent bias in V and J gene usage was seen in thymic and blood repertoires. In unrelated individuals, thymic repertoires overlapped highly, according to related research.

The chain employs TRBV4-2 and TRBJ1-2, with D maybe TRBD1 (5 bases). The sample was thymocytes. The receptor's source is a boy less than two years old with a congenital heart defect. CDR3 region: CASSQDQAGGDYGYTF. DNA of the CDR3: TGTGCCAGCAGCCAAGATCAGGCGGGGGGTGACTATGGCTACACCTTC.